This T cell receptor (beta chain) was recorded in a study of CD4 T cells in relation to SARS-CoV-2 and coronaviruses. Background on the study: ViraFEST: approximately 10-day antigen culture of PBMCs, then TCR beta CDR3 sequencing.

CD4+ T cells from unexposed donors were obtained before the COVID-19 pandemic (2011-2018). Isolation of CD4+ T cells took place after approximately 11 days in culture. Of note for this clone: Antigen specificity is unknown.

Germline V gene data show CDR1 as MNHEY and CDR2 as SVGAGI. Trimming took off 8 bases at V and 2 bases at J, with 19 bases between the two ends. The CDR3 is 15 amino acids. Sequencing used immunoSEQ multiplex PCR; TCRdb keeps in-frame clones, though not all of them. The sample lists approximately 20,000 clones, 70% to 80% occurring once. The sample was CD4+ T cells from PBMCs, cultured in vitro. The clonotype was recovered from a human donor in good health. V gene TRBV6-5 combines with J gene TRBJ2-7; tentatively, D is TRBD2 (5 bases). CDR3 nucleotide sequence: TGTGCCAGCTCTGGGGAGATGAGCCCTACCTACGAGCAGTACTTC. Residues: CASSGEMSPTYEQYF.